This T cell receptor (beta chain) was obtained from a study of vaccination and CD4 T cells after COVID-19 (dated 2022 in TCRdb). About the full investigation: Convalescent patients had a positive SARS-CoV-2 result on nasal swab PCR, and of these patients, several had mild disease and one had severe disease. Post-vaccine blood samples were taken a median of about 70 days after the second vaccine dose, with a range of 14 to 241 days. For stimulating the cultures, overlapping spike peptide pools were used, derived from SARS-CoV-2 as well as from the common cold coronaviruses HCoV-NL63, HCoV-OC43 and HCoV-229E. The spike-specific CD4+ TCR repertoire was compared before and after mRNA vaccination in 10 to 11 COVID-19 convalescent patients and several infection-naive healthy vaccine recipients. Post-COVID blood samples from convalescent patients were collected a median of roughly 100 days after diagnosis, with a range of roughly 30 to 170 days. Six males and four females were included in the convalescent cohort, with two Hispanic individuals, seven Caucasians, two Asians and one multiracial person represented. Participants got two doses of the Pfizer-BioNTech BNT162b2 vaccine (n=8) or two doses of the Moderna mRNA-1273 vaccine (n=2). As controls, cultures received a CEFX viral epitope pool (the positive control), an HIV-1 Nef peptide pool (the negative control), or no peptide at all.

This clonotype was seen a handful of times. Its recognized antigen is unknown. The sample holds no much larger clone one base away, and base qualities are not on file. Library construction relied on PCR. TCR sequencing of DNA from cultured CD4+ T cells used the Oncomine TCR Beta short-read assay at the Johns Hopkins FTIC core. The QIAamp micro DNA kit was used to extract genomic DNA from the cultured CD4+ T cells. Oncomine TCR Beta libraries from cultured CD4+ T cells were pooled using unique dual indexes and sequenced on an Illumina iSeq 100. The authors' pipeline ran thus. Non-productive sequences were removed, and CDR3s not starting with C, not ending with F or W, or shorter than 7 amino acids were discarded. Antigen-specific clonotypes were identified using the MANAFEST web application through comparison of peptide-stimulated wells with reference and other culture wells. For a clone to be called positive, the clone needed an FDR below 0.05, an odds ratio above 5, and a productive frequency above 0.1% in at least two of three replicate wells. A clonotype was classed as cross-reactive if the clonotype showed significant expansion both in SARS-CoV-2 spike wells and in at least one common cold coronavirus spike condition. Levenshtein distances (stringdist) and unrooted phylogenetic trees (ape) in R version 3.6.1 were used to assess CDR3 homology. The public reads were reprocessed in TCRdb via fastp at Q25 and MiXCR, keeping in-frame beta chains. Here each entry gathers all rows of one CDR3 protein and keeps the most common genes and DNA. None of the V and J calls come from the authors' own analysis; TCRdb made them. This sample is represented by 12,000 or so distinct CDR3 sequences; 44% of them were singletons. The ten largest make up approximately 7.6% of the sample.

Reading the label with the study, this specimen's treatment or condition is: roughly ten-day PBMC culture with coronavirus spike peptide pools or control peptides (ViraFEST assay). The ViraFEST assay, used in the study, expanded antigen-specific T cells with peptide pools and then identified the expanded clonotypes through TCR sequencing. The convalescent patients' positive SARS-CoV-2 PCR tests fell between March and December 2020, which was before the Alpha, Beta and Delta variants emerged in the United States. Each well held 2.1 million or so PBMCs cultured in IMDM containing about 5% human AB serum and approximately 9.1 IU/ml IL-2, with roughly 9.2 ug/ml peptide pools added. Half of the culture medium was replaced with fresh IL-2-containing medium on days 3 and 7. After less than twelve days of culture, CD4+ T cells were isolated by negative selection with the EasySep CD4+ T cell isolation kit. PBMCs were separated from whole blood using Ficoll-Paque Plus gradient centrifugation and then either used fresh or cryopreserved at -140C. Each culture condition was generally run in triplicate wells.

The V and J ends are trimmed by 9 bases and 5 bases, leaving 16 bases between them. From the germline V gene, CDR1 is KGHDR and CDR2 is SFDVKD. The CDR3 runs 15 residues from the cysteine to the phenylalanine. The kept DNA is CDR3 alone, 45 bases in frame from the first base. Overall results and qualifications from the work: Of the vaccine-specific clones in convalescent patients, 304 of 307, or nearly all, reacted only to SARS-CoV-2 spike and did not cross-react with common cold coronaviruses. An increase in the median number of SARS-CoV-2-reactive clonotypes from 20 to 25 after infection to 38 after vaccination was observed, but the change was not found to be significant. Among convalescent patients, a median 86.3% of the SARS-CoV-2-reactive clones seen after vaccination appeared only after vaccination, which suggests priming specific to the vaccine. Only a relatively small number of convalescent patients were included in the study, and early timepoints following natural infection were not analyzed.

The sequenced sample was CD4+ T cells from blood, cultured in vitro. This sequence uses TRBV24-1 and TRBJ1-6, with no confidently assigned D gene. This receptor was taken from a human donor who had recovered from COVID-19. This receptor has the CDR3 CATSGRRRDNSPLHF. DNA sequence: TGTGCCACCTCGGGAAGACGGAGGGATAATTCACCCCTCCACTTT.